The TCR beta chain described here comes from a study of blood T cell repertoires in COVID-19. Study context: The cDNA or gDNA used as material had been derived from T cells, B-cell-depleted T cells, or PBMCs.

The table lists this clone with a few counts. In the study's own analysis: Scientists estimated how many nucleated cells there were by amplifying reference gene primers. Profiled with immunoSEQ multiplex PCR; TCRdb holds only in-frame clones, not every one. The V and J calls and clone size are taken from that table; D and trimming were inferred from the DNA. This table has hundreds of thousands of clones, 85% appearing once. All enrollees were about 18 to 95 years old and from roughly 22 US areas. Grouping used clinical history reported by participants in a survey and questionnaire. Trimming took 1 base from V and 1 from J, leaving 7 bases between them. Per the germline V gene, CDR1 is SGHTA and CDR2 is FQGTGA. The CDR3 sequence is 15 residues long.

The chain has TRBV7-3 and TRBJ2-2; a weak D match, TRBD2 (5 bases). This TCR derives from a woman between 50 and 59 years old who had recovered from COVID-19. Source material: PBMCs or T cells enriched from blood (not recorded which). CDR3 in amino acids: CASSLIGVNTGELFF. In nucleotides, the CDR3 is TGTGCCAGCAGCTTAATCGGGGTGAACACCGGGGAGCTGTTTTTT.